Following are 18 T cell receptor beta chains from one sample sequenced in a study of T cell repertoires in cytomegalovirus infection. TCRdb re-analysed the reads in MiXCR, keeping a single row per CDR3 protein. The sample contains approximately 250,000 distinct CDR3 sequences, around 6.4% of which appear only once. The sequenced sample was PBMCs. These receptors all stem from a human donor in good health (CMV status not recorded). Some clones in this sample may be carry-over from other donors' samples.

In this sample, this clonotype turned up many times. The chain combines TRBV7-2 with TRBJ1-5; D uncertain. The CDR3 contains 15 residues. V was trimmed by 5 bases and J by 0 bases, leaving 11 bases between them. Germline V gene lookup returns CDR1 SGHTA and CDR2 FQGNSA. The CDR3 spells CASSPVANSNQPQHF. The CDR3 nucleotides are TGTGCCAGCAGCCCGGTTGCAAATAGCAATCAGCCCCAGCATTTT.

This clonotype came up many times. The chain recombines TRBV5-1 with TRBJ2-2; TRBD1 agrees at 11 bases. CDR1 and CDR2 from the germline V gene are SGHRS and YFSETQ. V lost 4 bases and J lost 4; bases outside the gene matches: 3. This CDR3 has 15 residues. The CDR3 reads CASSDGTGGTGELFF. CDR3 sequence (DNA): TGCGCCAGCAGCGACGGGACAGGGGGCACCGGGGAGCTGTTTTTT.

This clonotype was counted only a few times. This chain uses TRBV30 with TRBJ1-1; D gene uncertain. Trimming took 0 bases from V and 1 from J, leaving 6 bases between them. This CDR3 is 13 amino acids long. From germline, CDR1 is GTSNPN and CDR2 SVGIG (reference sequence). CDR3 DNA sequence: TGTGCCTGGAGTGTAGAGGGGAACACTGAAGCTTTCTTT. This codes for CAWSVEGNTEAFF. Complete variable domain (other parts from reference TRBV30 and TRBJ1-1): SQTIHQWPATLVQPVGSPLSLECTVEGTSNPNLYWYRQAAGRGLQLLFYSVGIGQISSEVPQNLSASRPQDRQFILSSKKLLLSDSGFYLCAWSVEGNTEAFFGQGTRLTVV.

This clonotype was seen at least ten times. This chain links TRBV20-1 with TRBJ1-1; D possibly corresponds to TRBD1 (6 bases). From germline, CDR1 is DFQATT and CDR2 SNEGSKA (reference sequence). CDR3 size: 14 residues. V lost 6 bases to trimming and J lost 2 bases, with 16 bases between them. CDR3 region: CSAPVSGVNTEAFF. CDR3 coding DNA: TGCAGTGCCCCAGTGTCAGGGGTAAACACTGAAGCTTTCTTT.

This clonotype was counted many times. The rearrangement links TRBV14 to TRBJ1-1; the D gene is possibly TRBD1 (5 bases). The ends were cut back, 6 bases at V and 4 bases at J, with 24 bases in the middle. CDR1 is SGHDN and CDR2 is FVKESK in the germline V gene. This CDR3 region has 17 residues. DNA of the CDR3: TGTGCCAGCAGTCTTTTTTTGGAAGCAAAGAGGGGCACTGAAGCTTTCTTT. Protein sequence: CASSLFLEAKRGTEAFF.

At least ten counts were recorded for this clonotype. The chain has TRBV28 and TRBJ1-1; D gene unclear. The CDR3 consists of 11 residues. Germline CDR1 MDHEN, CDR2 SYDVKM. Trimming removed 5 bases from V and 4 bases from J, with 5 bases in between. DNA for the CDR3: TGTGCCAGCAGTCCAGCCACTGAAGCTTTCTTT. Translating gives CASSPATEAFF.

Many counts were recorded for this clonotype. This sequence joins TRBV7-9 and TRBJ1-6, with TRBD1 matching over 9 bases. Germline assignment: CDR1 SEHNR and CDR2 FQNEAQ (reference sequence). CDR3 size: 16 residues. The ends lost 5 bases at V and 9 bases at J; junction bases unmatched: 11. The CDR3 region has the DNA TGTGCCAGCAGCCCGACGGGACAGGGCAAGTTTTCACCCCTCCACTTT. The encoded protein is CASSPTGQGKFSPLHF.

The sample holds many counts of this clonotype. The CDR3 here is CASSLVRGGTDEYNEQFF. DNA of the CDR3: TGTGCCAGCAGCTTAGTTCGGGGGGGCACGGACGAGTACAATGAGCAGTTCTTC. This chain connects TRBV7-9 to TRBJ2-1; 8 positions match TRBD2. V lost 1 base to trimming and J lost 4 bases; unmatched junction nucleotides: 12. In germline, CDR1 is SEHNR, CDR2 FQNEAQ (reference sequence). This CDR3 region has 18 residues.

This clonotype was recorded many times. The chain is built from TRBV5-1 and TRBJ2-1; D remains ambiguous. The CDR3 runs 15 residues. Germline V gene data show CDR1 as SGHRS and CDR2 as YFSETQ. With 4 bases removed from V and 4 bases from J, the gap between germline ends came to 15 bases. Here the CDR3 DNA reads TGCGCCAGCAGCGACGGACGGAGCGCTTACAATGAGCAGTTCTTC. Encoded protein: CASSDGRSAYNEQFF.

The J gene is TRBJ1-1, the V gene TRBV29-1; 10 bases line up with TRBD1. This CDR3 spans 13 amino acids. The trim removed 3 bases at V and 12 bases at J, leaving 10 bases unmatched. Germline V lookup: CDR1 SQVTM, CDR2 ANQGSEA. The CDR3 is CSVDRYGTGVPFF. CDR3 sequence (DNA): TGCAGCGTTGACCGGTACGGGACAGGGGTACCTTTCTTT.

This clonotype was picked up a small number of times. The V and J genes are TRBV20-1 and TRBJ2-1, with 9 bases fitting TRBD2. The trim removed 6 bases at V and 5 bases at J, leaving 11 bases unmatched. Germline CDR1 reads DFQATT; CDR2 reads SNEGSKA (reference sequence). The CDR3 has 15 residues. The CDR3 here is CSARGGGRINNEQFF. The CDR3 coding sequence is TGCAGTGCCCGCGGGGGGGGGCGAATAAACAATGAGCAGTTCTTC.

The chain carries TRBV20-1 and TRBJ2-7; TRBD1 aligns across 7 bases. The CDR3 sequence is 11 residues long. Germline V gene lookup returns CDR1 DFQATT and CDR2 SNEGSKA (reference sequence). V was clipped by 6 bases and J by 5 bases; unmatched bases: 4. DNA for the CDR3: TGCAGTGCAGCACAGGGGAACGAGCAGTACTTC. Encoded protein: CSAAQGNEQYF.

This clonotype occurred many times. Here the CDR3 DNA reads TGTGCCAGCAGAACGGAGACTCTAGCCAAAAACATTCAGTACTTC. Amino acid sequence: CASRTETLAKNIQYF. The chain joins TRBV2 to TRBJ2-4; D not resolved. Trimming stripped 6 bases from V and 0 bases from J, with 12 bases between. CDR1 is SNHLY and CDR2 is FYNNEI in the germline V gene. This CDR3 region has 15 residues.

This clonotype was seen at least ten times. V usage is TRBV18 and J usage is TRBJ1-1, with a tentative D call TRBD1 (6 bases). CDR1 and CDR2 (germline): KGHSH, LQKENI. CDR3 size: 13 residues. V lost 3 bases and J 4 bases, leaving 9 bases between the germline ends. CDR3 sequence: CASSPEGGTEAFF. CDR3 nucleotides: TGTGCCAGCTCACCTGAGGGGGGCACTGAAGCTTTCTTT.

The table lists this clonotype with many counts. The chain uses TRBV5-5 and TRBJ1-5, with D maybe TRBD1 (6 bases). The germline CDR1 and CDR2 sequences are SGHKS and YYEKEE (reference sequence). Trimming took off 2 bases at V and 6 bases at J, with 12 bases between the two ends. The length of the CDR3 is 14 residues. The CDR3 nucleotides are TGTGCCAGCAGCTTTAAAGGGGGAGGTCAGCCCCAGCATTTT. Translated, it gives CASSFKGGGQPQHF.

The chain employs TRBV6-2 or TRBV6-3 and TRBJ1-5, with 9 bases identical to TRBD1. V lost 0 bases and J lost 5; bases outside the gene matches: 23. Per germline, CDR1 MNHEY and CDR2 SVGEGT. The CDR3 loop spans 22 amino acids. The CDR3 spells CASSYSNDRRFGTGRLDQPQHF. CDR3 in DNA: TGTGCCAGCAGTTACTCGAATGATCGGCGATTCGGGACAGGGCGGTTGGATCAGCCCCAGCATTTT.

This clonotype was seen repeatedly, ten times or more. CDR3 nucleotides: TGTGCCAGCAGTTACCCCTCGCGCGGACCCTACGAGCAGTACTTC. Its protein is CASSYPSRGPYEQYF. V usage is TRBV6-2 or TRBV6-3 and J usage is TRBJ2-7, with D unresolved. The germline CDR1 and CDR2 sequences are MNHEY and SVGEGT. The CDR3 is made up of 15 amino acids. Trimming pared 2 bases from V and 2 bases from J, leaving 13 bases between.

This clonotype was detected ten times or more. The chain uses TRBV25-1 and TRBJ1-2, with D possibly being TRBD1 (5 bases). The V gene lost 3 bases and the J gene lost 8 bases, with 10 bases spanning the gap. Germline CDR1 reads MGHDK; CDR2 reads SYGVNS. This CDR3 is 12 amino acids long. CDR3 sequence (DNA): TGTGCCAGCAGTGACGGGGCGGCCGGCTACACCTTC. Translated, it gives CASSDGAAGYTF.